These 28 T cell receptor beta chains came from one sample sequenced in a study of OX40 agonist ivuxolimab in advanced cancers. The method was immunoSEQ multiplex PCR; TCRdb's version includes in-frame clones alone and lacks a portion of them. This table has roughly 80,000 clones, around 84% appearing once. The input for sequencing was CD4+ or CD8+ T cells sorted from blood, taken in a trial of the OX40 agonist ivuxolimab. The receptors here all came from an adult with an advanced solid tumor such as melanoma, head and neck, liver or kidney cancer.

The genes are TRBV28 and TRBJ1-2; D possibly corresponds to TRBD1 (6 bases). The CDR3 covers 14 residues. V was trimmed by 3 bases and J by 4 bases, leaving 12 bases between them. Germline CDR1 MDHEN, CDR2 SYDVKM. CDR3 loop: CASSLRQELYGYTF. DNA of the CDR3: TGTGCCAGCAGTTTGAGACAGGAGCTCTATGGCTACACCTTC.

This chain uses TRBV6-5 with TRBJ2-1; 14 positions match TRBD2. The V and J ends lost 10 bases and 9 bases, in that order; junction bases with no gene match: 5. Germline CDR1 reads MNHEY; CDR2 reads SVGAGI. The length of the CDR3 is 13 residues. The CDR3, as DNA: TGTGCCACCTGGACTAGCGGGAGGTCTGAGCAGTTCTTC. Translating gives CATWTSGRSEQFF.

Judged by abundance, this clone is medium-sized. The genes are TRBV7-8 and TRBJ2-7; 7 bases map to TRBD2. V was pared by 3 bases and J by 3 bases, with 5 bases of the junction left unmatched. The CDR3 contains 14 residues. Germline V gene data show CDR1 as SGHVS and CDR2 as FQNEAQ. In nucleotides, the CDR3 is TGTGCCAGCAGCTTGTGGGACTACTACTACGAGCAGTACGTC. Its protein product is CASSLWDYYYEQYV.

The V and J genes are TRBV2 and TRBJ2-7; a possible D gene is TRBD1 (6 bases). V lost 5 bases and J lost 6, with 14 bases in between. The CDR3 length is 13 residues. Germline V gene sequence: CDR1 SNHLY, CDR2 FYNNEI. CDR3 amino acids: CASSQDSLREQYF. Written as DNA, the CDR3 is TGTGCCAGCAGTCAGGACAGCCTACGCGAGCAGTACTTC.

V usage is TRBV28 and J usage is TRBJ2-5, with 7 bases identical to TRBD1. The junction had 15 bases not matched to a gene; V was cut back by 6 bases and J by 5 bases. Looked up from germline, CDR1 is MDHEN and CDR2 is SYDVKM. The CDR3 contains 16 residues. The CDR3 nucleotides are TGTGCCAGCAGCCCGAAACGACCGACAGGGATGGAGACCCAGTACTTC. Its translation is CASSPKRPTGMETQYF.

The chain couples TRBV5-1 to TRBJ2-1; TRBD2 aligns across 10 bases. V was clipped by 3 bases and J by 3 bases; unmatched bases: 12. Germline V gives CDR1 SGHRS, CDR2 YFSETQ. The CDR3 loop spans 18 amino acids. Here the CDR3 DNA reads TGCGCCAGCAGCTCTCCCGTTGGTCTAGCGGGGGTCTACAATGAGCAGTTCTTC. Protein sequence: CASSSPVGLAGVYNEQFF. The full variable domain, with the rest looked up from reference TRBV5-1 and TRBJ2-1, is KAGVTQTPRYLIKTRGQQVTLSCSPISGHRSVSWYQQTPGQGLQFLFEYFSETQRNKGNFPGRFSGRQFSNSRSEMNVSTLELGDSALYLCASSSPVGLAGVYNEQFFGPGTRLTVL.

This clone was seen only a few times. The rearrangement links TRBV6-6 to TRBJ2-1; maybe TRBD2 (5 bases). From germline, CDR1 is MNHNY and CDR2 SVGAGI (reference sequence). The CDR3 sequence is 15 residues long. Trimming took 7 bases from V and 4 from J, leaving 17 bases between them. CDR3 DNA sequence: TGTGCCAGCATCCACGAGTCTAGCTCTTACAATGAGCAGTTCTTC. This codes for CASIHESSSYNEQFF.

The rearrangement links TRBV6-5 to TRBJ1-2; perhaps TRBD1 as D (6 bases). The CDR3 sequence is 16 residues long. CDR1 and CDR2 (germline): MNHEY, SVGAGI. With 0 bases removed from V and 4 bases from J, the gap between germline ends came to 15 bases. The DNA for the CDR3 is TGTGCCAGCAGTTACTCGACAACAGGGAGGGGCTATGGCTACACCTTC. Translating gives CASSYSTTGRGYGYTF.

V and J are TRBV7-3 and TRBJ2-2; weak D call: TRBD2 (6 bases). The CDR3 has 15 residues. V was shortened by 4 bases and J by 1 base, with 10 bases between the two germline ends. The germline V gene has CDR1 SGHTA and CDR2 FQGTGA. The CDR3 bases are TGTGCCAGCAGCTCCGGGACTTTGAACACCGGGGAGCTGTTTTTT. This codes for CASSSGTLNTGELFF.

The chain carries TRBV5-4 and TRBJ1-1; possible D gene TRBD1, 5 bases. V was clipped by 4 bases and J by 6 bases, with 16 bases between them. The CDR3 runs 14 residues. Per germline, CDR1 SGHNT and CDR2 YYREEE (reference sequence). DNA for the CDR3: TGTGCCAGCAGCACCACTATAGTGGGGGCTGAAGCTTTCTTT. Residues: CASSTTIVGAEAFF. The variable domain in full, with the rest retrieved from reference TRBV5-4 and TRBJ1-1, is ETGVTQSPTHLIKTRGQQVTLRCSSQSGHNTVSWYQQALGQGPQFIFQYYREEENGRGNFPPRFSGLQFPNYSSELNVNALELDDSALYLCASSTTIVGAEAFFGQGTRLTVV.

The gene calls are TRBV28 and TRBJ1-1; a possible D gene is TRBD1 (5 bases). The CDR3 spans 10 residues. Germline assignment: CDR1 MDHEN and CDR2 SYDVKM. Between the trimmed V and J ends, which lost 9 bases and 11 bases, there was a span of 13 bases. The CDR3 region is CASKQVGAFF. CDR3 in DNA: TGTGCCAGTAAACAGGTGGGGGCTTTCTTT.

This clone occurred once. This chain uses TRBV6-1 with TRBJ1-2; no clear D. V was clipped by 4 bases and J by 7 bases, with 10 bases between them. The CDR3 runs 12 residues. Germline assignment: CDR1 MNHNS and CDR2 SASEGT. The chain's CDR3 is CASSVVGRGYTF. CDR3 nucleotide sequence: TGTGCCAGCAGTGTGGTTGGTCGTGGCTACACCTTC.

This chain links TRBV6-5 with TRBJ1-2; D is unclear. V shed 0 bases and J shed 2 bases, with 10 bases lying between them. The germline gives CDR1 MNHEY, CDR2 SVGAGI. The CDR3 has 15 residues. The CDR3 region has the DNA TGTGCCAGCAGTTACTCGATCGGCCAGAACTATGGCTACACCTTC. It translates to CASSYSIGQNYGYTF.

V usage is TRBV6-6 and J usage is TRBJ1-4; TRBD1 matches at 7 bases. The CDR3 loop spans 14 amino acids. The trim removed 6 bases at V and 4 bases at J, leaving 5 bases unmatched. Looked up from germline, CDR1 is MNHNY and CDR2 is SVGAGI (reference sequence). Written as DNA, the CDR3 is TGTGCCAGCAGCGGTAGACAGGGTAATGAAAAACTGTTTTTT. Translation gives CASSGRQGNEKLFF.

This chain links TRBV4-1 with TRBJ2-3, with D perhaps TRBD2 (5 bases). Trimming took off 1 base at V and 2 bases at J, with 19 bases between the two ends. CDR1 MGHRA and CDR2 YSYEKL come from the germline V gene. The CDR3 contains 18 residues. CDR3 DNA sequence: TGCGCCAGCAGCCAAGGGGAAGTTTCCAGCGGATACACAGATACGCAGTATTTT. Its translation: CASSQGEVSSGYTDTQYF.

The V gene is TRBV7-6, the J gene TRBJ2-7; 7 nucleotides align to TRBD1. The CDR3 contains 14 residues. V trimming: 5 bases; J trimming: 3 bases; junction bases outside the gene matches: 7. The germline CDR1 and CDR2 sequences are SGHVS and FNYEAQ. The CDR3 bases are TGTGCCAGCAGCCGACAGGGCCGAGTCTACGAGCAGTACTTC. It specifies CASSRQGRVYEQYF.

The chain joins TRBV28 to TRBJ2-7, with D maybe TRBD1 (6 bases). CDR1 is MDHEN and CDR2 is SYDVKM in the germline V gene. The CDR3 has 12 amino acids. V gave up 10 bases and J gave up 2 bases, with 12 bases separating them. The chain's CDR3 is CAILGAAYEQYF. CDR3 coding DNA: TGTGCCATCCTGGGGGCGGCCTACGAGCAGTACTTC.

The chain combines TRBV19 with TRBJ2-5; D remains ambiguous. This CDR3 comprises 13 residues. V lost 5 bases and J 4 bases, leaving 11 bases between the germline ends. Germline CDR1 and CDR2: LNHDA and SQIVND (reference sequence). The CDR3 nucleotides are TGTGCCAGTAGTCTCCCCAGTTCAGAGACCCAGTACTTC. Its protein is CASSLPSSETQYF.

This clone was seen a single time. This rearrangement joins TRBV28 to TRBJ2-2, with 8 positions matching TRBD1. This CDR3 comprises 16 residues. Germline values: CDR1 MDHEN, CDR2 SYDVKM. After removal of 4 bases from V and 1 base from J, the junction contained 5 bases not matched to a gene. The CDR3 reads CASSSGQGENTGELFF. The CDR3, as DNA: TGTGCCAGCAGTTCAGGACAGGGAGAGAACACCGGGGAGCTGTTTTTT.

The V and J genes are TRBV10-3 and TRBJ1-1; the D is unclear. The CDR3 has 13 amino acids. Germline loops: CDR1 ENHRY, CDR2 SYGVKD. V shed 5 bases and J shed 2 bases, with 9 bases lying between them. The CDR3 DNA follows: TGTGCCATCAGTTTGGACCCTAACACTGAAGCTTTCTTT. Protein sequence: CAISLDPNTEAFF.

V and J are TRBV4-1 and TRBJ2-1; 7 nucleotides line up with TRBD1. The germline V gene encodes CDR1 MGHRA and CDR2 YSYEKL. This CDR3 region has 12 residues. With V trimmed by 6 bases and J by 5 bases, 1 base remained unmatched. In DNA form, the CDR3 reads TGCGCCAGCAGGACAGGGCACAATGAGCAGTTCTTC. Its protein is CASRTGHNEQFF.

The gene calls are TRBV18 and TRBJ2-3; the D is unclear. Deletions cut 4 bases from V and 5 bases from J, with 13 bases between. CDR1 and CDR2 from the germline V gene are KGHSH and LQKENI. CDR3 length: 14 amino acids. CDR3 DNA: TGTGCCAGCTCACTACATAAGGGTAAAGATACGCAGTATTTT. This encodes CASSLHKGKDTQYF. The whole variable domain, filled in from reference TRBV18 and TRBJ2-3, reads NAGVMQNPRHLVRRRGQEARLRCSPMKGHSHVYWYRQLPEEGLKFMVYLQKENIIDESGMPKERFSAEFPKEGPSILRIQQVVRGDSAAYFCASSLHKGKDTQYFGPGTRLTVL.

The gene calls are TRBV14 and TRBJ2-7, with D possibly being TRBD2 (6 bases). There are 11 residues in the CDR3. Trimming shortened V by 8 bases and J by 7 bases, and 12 bases separated the two germline ends. Germline CDR1 is SGHDN and CDR2 is FVKESK. The CDR3 loop is CASRAGGEQYF. DNA for the CDR3: TGTGCCAGCCGGGCCGGGGGAGAGCAGTACTTC.

The CDR3 bases are TGTGCCAGCAGCAGGGAGGGAGGGGACAATGAGCAGTTCTTC. This translates into CASSREGGDNEQFF. The rearrangement joins TRBV7-3 to TRBJ2-1; 7 nucleotides line up with TRBD2. The V gene's germline CDR1 is SGHTA and CDR2 FQGTGA. The CDR3 consists of 14 residues. Trimming cost V 5 bases and J 5 bases; bases outside gene matches: 6.

The chain couples TRBV6-5 to TRBJ1-4; no definite D call. The CDR3 is made up of 14 amino acids. CDR1 and CDR2 (germline): MNHEY, SVGAGI. Trimming pared 8 bases from V and 7 bases from J, leaving 17 bases between. The CDR3 DNA reads TGTGCCAGCCGAAAGGGTGGAGACGCTGAAAAACTGTTTTTT. Its protein product is CASRKGGDAEKLFF.

The CDR3: CAWSVLPGGKDTQYF. The DNA of the CDR3 is TGTGCCTGGAGTGTACTTCCAGGGGGCAAAGATACGCAGTATTTT. The rearrangement joins TRBV30 to TRBJ2-3; 8 bases align to TRBD1. The length of the CDR3 is 15 residues. V lost 0 bases to trimming and J lost 5 bases; unmatched junction nucleotides: 7. Germline CDR1 reads GTSNPN; CDR2 reads SVGIG (reference sequence). Full variable domain (remainder filled in from reference TRBV30 and TRBJ2-3): SQTIHQWPATLVQPVGSPLSLECTVEGTSNPNLYWYRQAAGRGLQLLFYSVGIGQISSEVPQNLSASRPQDRQFILSSKKLLLSDSGFYLCAWSVLPGGKDTQYFGPGTRLTVL.

This chain joins TRBV5-1 and TRBJ1-4; D remains unclear. The CDR3 sequence is 13 residues long. The V gene lost 4 bases and the J gene lost 5 bases, with 9 bases spanning the gap. Germline assignment: CDR1 SGHRS and CDR2 YFSETQ. This CDR3 is CASSPGGNEKLFF. CDR3 nucleotide sequence: TGCGCCAGCAGCCCGGGAGGGAATGAAAAACTGTTTTTT.

The CDR3 loop is CASSSGTSTGELFF. The CDR3 DNA follows: TGTGCCAGTAGTTCCGGGACTTCCACCGGGGAGCTGTTTTTT. J is TRBJ2-2 and V is TRBV19, with D maybe TRBD2 (6 bases). The germline V gene has CDR1 LNHDA and CDR2 SQIVND (reference sequence). Trimming pared 5 bases from V and 4 bases from J, leaving 11 bases between. This CDR3 has 14 residues.